What follows describes a single T cell receptor (beta chain). What it recognizes is unknown. The junction had 7 bases not matched to a gene; V was cut back by 5 bases and J by 5 bases. There are 16 residues in the CDR3. Germline loops: CDR1 SGHDN, CDR2 FVKESK. This record comes from a study of Ad26.COV2.S vaccination and SARS-CoV-2 variants. Findings and limits, study-wide: Reportedly, spike-specific CD8+ and CD4+ T cell responses achieved substantial breadth once vaccination had taken place. TCR breadth and depth estimates may have understated total T cell responses. Breadth measured for non-spike TCRs was similar across vaccine and placebo recipients.

TCRdb's table, derived via immunoSEQ multiplex PCR, lists solely in-frame clones and lacks some. The repertoire holds about 94,000 clones, with roughly 85% as singletons. The gene calls are TRBV14 and TRBJ2-3, with TRBD2 matching over 13 bases. The receptor comes from a human donor who had recovered from COVID-19. The sample here was peripheral blood, taken after recovery from COVID-19. The CDR3 bases are TGTGCCAGCAGCTTGGGACTAGCGGGACCGGGAGATACGCAGTATTTT. This translates into CASSLGLAGPGDTQYF.